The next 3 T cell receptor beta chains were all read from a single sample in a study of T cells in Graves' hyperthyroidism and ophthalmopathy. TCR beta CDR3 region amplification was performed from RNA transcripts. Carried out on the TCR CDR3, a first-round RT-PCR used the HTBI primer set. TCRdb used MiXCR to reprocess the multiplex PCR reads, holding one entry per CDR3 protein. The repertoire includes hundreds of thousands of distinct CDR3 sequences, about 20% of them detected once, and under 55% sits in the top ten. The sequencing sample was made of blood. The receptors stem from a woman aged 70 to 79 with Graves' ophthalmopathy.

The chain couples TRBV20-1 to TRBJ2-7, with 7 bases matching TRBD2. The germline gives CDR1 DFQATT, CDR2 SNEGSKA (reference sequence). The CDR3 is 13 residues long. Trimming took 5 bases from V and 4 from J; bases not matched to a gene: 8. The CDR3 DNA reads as TGCAGTGCTGTACGGGGAGGGAGGTACGAGCAGTACTTC. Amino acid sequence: CSAVRGGRYEQYF.

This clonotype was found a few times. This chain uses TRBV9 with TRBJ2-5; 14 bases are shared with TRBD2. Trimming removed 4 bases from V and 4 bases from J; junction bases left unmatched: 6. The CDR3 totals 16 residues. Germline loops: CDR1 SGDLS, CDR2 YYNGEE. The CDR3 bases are TGTGCCAGCAGCCCGGGACTAGCGGGAGTAGGAGAGACCCAGTACTTC. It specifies CASSPGLAGVGETQYF. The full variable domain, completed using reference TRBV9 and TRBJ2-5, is DSGVTQTPKHLITATGQRVTLRCSPRSGDLSVYWYQQSLDQGLQFLIQYYNGEERAKGNILERFSAQQFPDLHSELNLSSLELGDSALYFCASSPGLAGVGETQYFGPGTRLLVL.

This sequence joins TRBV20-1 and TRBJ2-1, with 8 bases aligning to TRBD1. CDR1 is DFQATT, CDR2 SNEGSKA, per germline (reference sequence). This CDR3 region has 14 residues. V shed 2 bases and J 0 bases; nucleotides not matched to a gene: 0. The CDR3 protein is CSARQGASYNEQFF. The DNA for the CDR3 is TGCAGTGCTAGACAGGGGGCCTCCTACAATGAGCAGTTCTTC.